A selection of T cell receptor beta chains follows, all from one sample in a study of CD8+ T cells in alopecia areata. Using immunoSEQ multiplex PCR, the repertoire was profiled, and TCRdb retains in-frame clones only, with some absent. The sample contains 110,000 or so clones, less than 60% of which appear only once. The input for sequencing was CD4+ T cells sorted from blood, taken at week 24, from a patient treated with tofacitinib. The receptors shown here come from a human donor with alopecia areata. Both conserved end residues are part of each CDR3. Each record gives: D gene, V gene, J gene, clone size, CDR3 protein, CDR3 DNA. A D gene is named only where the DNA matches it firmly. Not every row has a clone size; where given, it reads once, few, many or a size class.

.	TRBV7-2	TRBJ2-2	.	CASSFMGRADTGELFF	TGTGCCAGCAGCTTCATGGGCCGGGCTGACACCGGGGAGCTGTTTTTT
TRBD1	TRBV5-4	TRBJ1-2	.	CASSLNRGLGYTF	TGTGCCAGCAGCTTGAACAGGGGGCTTGGCTACACCTTC
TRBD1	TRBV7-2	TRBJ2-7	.	CASSLASGTGVEQYF	TGTGCCAGCAGCTTAGCCTCGGGGACAGGGGTCGAGCAGTACTTC
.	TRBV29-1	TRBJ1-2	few	CSVWGSGAYGYTF	TGCAGCGTTTGGGGATCGGGGGCCTATGGCTACACCTTC
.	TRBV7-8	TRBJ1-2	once	CASSLTGSGYGYTF	TGTGCCAGCAGCTTAACGGGGTCTGGGTATGGCTACACCTTC
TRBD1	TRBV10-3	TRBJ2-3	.	CATQGTDTQYF	TGTGCCACACAGGGGACGGATACGCAGTATTTT
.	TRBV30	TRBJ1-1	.	CAWSVMAGTEAFF	TGTGCCTGGAGTGTAATGGCCGGCACTGAAGCTTTCTTT
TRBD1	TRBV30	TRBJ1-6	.	CAWNSRGQGNSPLHF	TGTGCCTGGAACTCGAGGGGGCAGGGTAATTCACCCCTCCACTTT
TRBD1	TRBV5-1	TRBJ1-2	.	CASSLRGQGITKHTF	TGCGCCAGCAGCTTGAGGGGACAGGGGATCACCAAACACACCTTC
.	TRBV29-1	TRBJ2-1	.	CSVTGLFYNEQFF	TGCAGCGTTACCGGACTCTTCTACAATGAGCAGTTCTTC
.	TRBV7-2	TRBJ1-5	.	CASSLGQAENQPQHF	TGTGCCAGCAGCTTGGGTCAGGCGGAGAATCAGCCCCAGCATTTT
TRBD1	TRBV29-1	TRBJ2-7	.	CSAGDRGSHEQYF	TGCAGTGCCGGGGACAGGGGGTCCCACGAGCAGTACTTC
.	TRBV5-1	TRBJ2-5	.	CASSLRLGGETQYF	TGCGCCAGCAGCCTCAGACTAGGAGGAGAGACCCAGTACTTC
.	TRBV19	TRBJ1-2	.	CASSPDSELYGYTF	TGTGCCAGTAGTCCGGACAGCGAACTCTATGGCTACACCTTC
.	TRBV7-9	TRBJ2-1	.	CASSNYNEQFF	TGTGCCAGCAGCAACTACAATGAGCAGTTCTTC
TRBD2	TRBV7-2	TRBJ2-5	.	CASSLAGRTSGGAKTQYF	TGTGCCAGCAGCTTAGCGGGCCGGACTAGCGGGGGGGCCAAGACCCAGTACTTC
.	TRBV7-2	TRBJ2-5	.	CASRDPRRGQETQYF	TGTGCCAGCAGAGACCCGAGGCGGGGCCAAGAGACCCAGTACTTC
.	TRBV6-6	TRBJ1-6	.	CASSPQYSPLHF	TGTGCCAGCAGCCCCCAATATTCACCCCTCCACTTT
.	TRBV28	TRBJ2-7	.	CASSLTGSGEQYF	TGTGCCAGCAGTTTAACCGGTTCGGGAGAGCAGTACTTC
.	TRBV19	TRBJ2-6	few	CAGGDSSGANVLTF	TGTGCCGGCGGAGACTCCTCTGGGGCCAACGTCCTGACTTTC
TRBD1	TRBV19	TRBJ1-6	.	CASSEGTGVKNSPLHF	TGTGCCTCCTCGGAAGGGACAGGGGTGAAAAATTCACCCCTCCACTTT
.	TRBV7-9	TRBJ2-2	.	CASAGAGELFF	TGTGCCAGCGCTGGGGCCGGGGAGCTGTTTTTT
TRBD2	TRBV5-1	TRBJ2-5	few	CASSFGLAVQETQYF	TGCGCCAGCAGCTTCGGACTAGCGGTACAAGAGACCCAGTACTTC
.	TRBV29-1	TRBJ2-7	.	CSTRDTTGLGQYF	TGCAGCACCCGGGACACGACCGGCTTAGGGCAGTACTTC
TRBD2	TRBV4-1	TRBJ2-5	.	CASSQEAGVQETQYF	TGCGCCAGCAGCCAAGAGGCGGGGGTCCAAGAGACCCAGTACTTC
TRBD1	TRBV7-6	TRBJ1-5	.	CASSPQGNSNQPQHF	TGTGCCAGCAGCCCACAGGGGAATAGCAATCAGCCCCAGCATTTT
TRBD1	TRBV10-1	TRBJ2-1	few	CASSGDRVGEQFF	TGCGCCAGCAGTGGGGACAGGGTGGGTGAGCAGTTCTTC
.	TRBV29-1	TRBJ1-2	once	CSVEDPAGFYGYTF	TGCAGCGTTGAAGATCCGGCAGGATTCTATGGCTACACCTTC
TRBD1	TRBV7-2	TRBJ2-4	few	CASSLGQGGNIQYF	TGTGCCAGCAGCTTAGGACAGGGCGGAAACATTCAGTACTTC
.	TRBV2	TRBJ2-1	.	CASQADARGEQFF	TGTGCTTCACAAGCGGACGCAAGGGGTGAGCAGTTCTTC
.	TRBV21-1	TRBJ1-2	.	CASSKVGPFGYTF	TGTGCCAGCAGCAAAGTGGGCCCCTTCGGCTACACCTTC
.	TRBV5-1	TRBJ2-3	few	CASSLVGDTQYF	TGCGCCAGCAGCTTGGTTGGTGATACGCAGTATTTT
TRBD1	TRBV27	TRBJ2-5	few	CASSARTGRQETQYF	TGTGCCAGCAGTGCCCGGACAGGCCGCCAAGAGACCCAGTACTTC
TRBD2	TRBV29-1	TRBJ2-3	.	CSVRLAGGRDTQYF	TGCAGCGTTCGACTAGCGGGGGGGCGTGATACGCAGTATTTT
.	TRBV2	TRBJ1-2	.	CASSVAGAYGYTF	TGTGCCAGCAGTGTGGCAGGAGCCTATGGCTACACCTTC
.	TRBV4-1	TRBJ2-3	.	CASSGDFKIGGVQGRSLYF	TGCGCCAGCAGCGGAGACTTCAAGATTGGTGGCGTTCAGGGACGGAGCCTGTATTTT
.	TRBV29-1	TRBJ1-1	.	CSVQDRNTEAFF	TGCAGCGTGCAGGACAGGAACACTGAAGCTTTCTTT
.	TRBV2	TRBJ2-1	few	CASSRVLINNEQFF	TGTGCCAGCAGCAGGGTCCTCATCAACAATGAGCAGTTCTTC
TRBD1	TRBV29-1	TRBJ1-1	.	CSVARTGDTEAFF	TGCAGCGTAGCCAGGACAGGCGACACTGAAGCTTTCTTT
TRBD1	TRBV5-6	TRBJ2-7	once	CASSLQDRGTYEQYF	TGTGCCAGCAGCTTGCAGGACAGGGGGACCTACGAGCAGTACTTC
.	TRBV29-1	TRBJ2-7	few	CSAEGSSYEQYF	TGCAGCGCCGAGGGGAGCTCCTACGAGCAGTACTTC
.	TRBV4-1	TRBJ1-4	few	CASSPYQRANEKLFF	TGCGCCAGCAGCCCCTACCAGAGGGCTAATGAAAAACTGTTTTTT
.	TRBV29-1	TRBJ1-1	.	CSVYTLQEEAFF	TGCAGCGTTTATACCTTACAGGAGGAAGCTTTCTTT
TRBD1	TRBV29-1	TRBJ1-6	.	CSARTGGSNSPLHF	TGCAGCGCCCGGACAGGGGGTTCTAATTCACCCCTCCACTTT
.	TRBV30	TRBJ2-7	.	CAWSVGSGIRGSYEQYF	TGTGCCTGGAGTGTCGGGTCGGGTATTCGCGGATCCTACGAGCAGTACTTC
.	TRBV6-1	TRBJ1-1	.	CASSDTGYSTEAFF	TGTGCCAGCAGTGATACAGGATACTCCACTGAAGCTTTCTTT
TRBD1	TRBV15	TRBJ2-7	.	CATSRGHGQGTTYEQYF	TGTGCCACCAGCAGAGGTCATGGACAGGGGACGACCTACGAGCAGTACTTC